This T cell receptor beta chain was identified during a study of T cell responses to AZD1222 COVID-19 vaccine. Findings and limits, study-wide: There were mostly white British donors and more females than males, and clonal diversity was possibly underestimated.

Assay used: immunoSEQ multiplex PCR; TCRdb lists only in-frame clones, some missing. Of approximately 130,000 clones in the sample, about 90% were seen once. The germline V gene encodes CDR1 MDHEN and CDR2 SYDVKM. The CDR3 extends over 13 amino acids. The germline V and J ends were trimmed by 6 bases and 4 bases, with 12 bases remaining between them. This clone came up once. What it recognizes is unknown. Sequenced material: peripheral blood, taken on day 0 of AZD1222 vaccination. The genes are TRBV28 and TRBJ1-2; D might be TRBD1 (6 bases). The TCR sequence derives from an adult in good health. Here the CDR3 reads CASRRGVPYGYTF. DNA for the CDR3: TGTGCCAGCAGGAGGGGGGTCCCCTATGGCTACACCTTC.